This T cell receptor beta chain was sequenced during a study of T cell repertoires in cytomegalovirus infection. Study-level background: CMV infection and matching HLA type were both indicated by public TCR beta signatures.

One entry per CDR3 protein results from TCRdb running MiXCR on the reads. The sample contains some 230,000 distinct CDR3 sequences, roughly 23% of which appear only once. CDR1 is SGHTA and CDR2 is FQGTGA in the germline V gene. The CDR3 totals 15 residues. V shed 2 bases and J shed 6 bases, with 14 bases lying between them. The study's findings and limits: CMV-specific HLA-C-restricted TCR beta clonotypes dominated the ex vivo response. Of the TCR beta families, the public ones yielded a cumulative frequency that identified carriers of CMV plus the relevant HLA.

This clonotype was detected only a few times. Its target is unknown. This receptor was taken from a human donor in good health (CMV status not recorded). Some clones in this sample may be carry-over from other donors' samples. This chain joins TRBV7-3 and TRBJ2-1; D may match TRBD1 or TRBD2 (6 bases each). Sequenced: CD8+ T cells from PBMCs. The CDR3 protein is CASSLLPGAPNEQFF. The CDR3 nucleotides are TGTGCCAGCAGCTTACTTCCGGGGGCTCCCAATGAGCAGTTCTTC. The variable domain in full, with the rest retrieved from reference TRBV7-3 and TRBJ2-1, is GAGVSQTPSNKVTEKGKYVELRCDPISGHTALYWYRQSLGQGPEFLIYFQGTGAADDSGLPNDRFFAVRPEGSVSTLKIQRTERGDSAVYLCASSLLPGAPNEQFFGPGTRLTVL.